This paragraph covers one T cell receptor (beta chain) sequence. The antigen is not known. The data derive from a study of T cell responses to AZD1222 COVID-19 vaccine. Study conclusions and caveats: At baseline, seropositivity was found in only 5 to 7 AZD1222 recipients.

Assay: immunoSEQ multiplex PCR; the TCRdb copy retains only in-frame clones and omits some. The sample holds 120,000 to 150,000 clones, around 86% seen once. V was trimmed by 2 bases and J by 8 bases, leaving 16 bases between them. This CDR3 has 15 amino acids. Germline V gene lookup returns CDR1 SNHLY and CDR2 FYNNEI. This sample comprised peripheral blood, obtained on day 0 of MenACWY control vaccination. The chain is built from TRBV2 and TRBJ2-1; D perhaps matches TRBD2 (6 bases). The receptor was isolated from an adult in good health. CDR3 protein: CASSELTSMKDEQFF. Here the CDR3 DNA reads TGTGCCAGCAGTGAATTAACTAGCATGAAGGATGAGCAGTTCTTC.